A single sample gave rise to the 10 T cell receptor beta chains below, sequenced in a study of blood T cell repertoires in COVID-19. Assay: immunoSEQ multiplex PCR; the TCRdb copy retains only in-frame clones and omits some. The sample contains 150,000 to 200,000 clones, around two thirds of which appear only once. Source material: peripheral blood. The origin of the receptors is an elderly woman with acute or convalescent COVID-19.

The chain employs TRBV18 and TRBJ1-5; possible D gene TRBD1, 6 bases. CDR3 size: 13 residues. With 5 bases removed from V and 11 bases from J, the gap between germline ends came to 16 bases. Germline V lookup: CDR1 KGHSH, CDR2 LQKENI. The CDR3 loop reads CASSFTGIGAQHF. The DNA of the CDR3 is TGTGCCAGCTCATTTACAGGGATAGGGGCCCAGCATTTT.

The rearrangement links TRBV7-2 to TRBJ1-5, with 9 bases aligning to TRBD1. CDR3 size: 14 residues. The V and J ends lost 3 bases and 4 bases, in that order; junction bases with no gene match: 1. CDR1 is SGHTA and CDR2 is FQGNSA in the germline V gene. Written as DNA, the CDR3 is TGTGCCAGCAGCTTCGGGACAGGGAATCAGCCCCAGCATTTT. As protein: CASSFGTGNQPQHF.

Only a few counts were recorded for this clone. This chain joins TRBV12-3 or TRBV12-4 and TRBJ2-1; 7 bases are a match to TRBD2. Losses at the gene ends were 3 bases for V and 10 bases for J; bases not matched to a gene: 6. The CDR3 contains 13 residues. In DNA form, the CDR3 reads TGTGCCAGCAGTTTCCTAGGGACTATAGAGCAGTTCTTC. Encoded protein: CASSFLGTIEQFF.

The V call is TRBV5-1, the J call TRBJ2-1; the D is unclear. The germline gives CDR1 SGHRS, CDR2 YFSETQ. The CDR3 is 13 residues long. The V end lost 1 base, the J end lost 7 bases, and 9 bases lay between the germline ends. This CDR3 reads CASSLNQANEQFF. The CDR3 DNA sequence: TGCGCCAGCAGCTTGAACCAGGCTAATGAGCAGTTCTTC.

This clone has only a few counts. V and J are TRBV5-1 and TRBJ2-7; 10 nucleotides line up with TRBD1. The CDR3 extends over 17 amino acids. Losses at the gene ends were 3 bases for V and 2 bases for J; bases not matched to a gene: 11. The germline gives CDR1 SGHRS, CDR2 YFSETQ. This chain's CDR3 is CASSSQWGQGHPYEQYF. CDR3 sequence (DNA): TGCGCCAGCAGCTCCCAGTGGGGACAGGGGCACCCCTACGAGCAGTACTTC.

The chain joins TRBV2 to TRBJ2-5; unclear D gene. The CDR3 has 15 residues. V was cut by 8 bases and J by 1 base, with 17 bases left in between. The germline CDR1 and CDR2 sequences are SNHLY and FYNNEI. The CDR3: CASLGPLGPQETQYF. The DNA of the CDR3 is TGTGCCAGCCTTGGGCCCTTAGGCCCCCAAGAGACCCAGTACTTC.

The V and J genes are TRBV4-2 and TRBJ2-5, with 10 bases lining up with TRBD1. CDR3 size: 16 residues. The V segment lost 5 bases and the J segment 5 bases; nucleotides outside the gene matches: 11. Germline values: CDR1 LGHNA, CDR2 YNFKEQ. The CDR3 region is CASSSGTGVIQETQYF. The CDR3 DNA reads TGTGCCAGCAGCTCCGGGACAGGGGTAATCCAGGAGACCCAGTACTTC.

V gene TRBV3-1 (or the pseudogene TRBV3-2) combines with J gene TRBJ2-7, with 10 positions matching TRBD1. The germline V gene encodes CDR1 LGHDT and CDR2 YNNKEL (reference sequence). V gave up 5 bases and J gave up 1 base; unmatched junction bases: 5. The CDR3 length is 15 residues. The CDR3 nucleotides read TGTGCCAGCAGCTCGCCGGGACAGGGGTCCTACGAGCAGTACTTC. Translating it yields CASSSPGQGSYEQYF.

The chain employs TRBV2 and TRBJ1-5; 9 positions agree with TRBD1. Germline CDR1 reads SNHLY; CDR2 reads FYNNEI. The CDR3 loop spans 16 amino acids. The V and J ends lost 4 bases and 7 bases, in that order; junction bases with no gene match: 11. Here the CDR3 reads CASSVWTGEFGQPQHF. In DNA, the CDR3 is TGTGCCAGCAGTGTTTGGACAGGGGAATTCGGGCAGCCCCAGCATTTT.

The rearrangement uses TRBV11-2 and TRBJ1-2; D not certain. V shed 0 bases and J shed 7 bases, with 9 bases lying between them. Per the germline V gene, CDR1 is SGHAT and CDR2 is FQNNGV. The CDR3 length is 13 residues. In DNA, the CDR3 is TGTGCCAGCAGCTTAGATAGTACGGGTGGCTACACCTTC. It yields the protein CASSLDSTGGYTF.